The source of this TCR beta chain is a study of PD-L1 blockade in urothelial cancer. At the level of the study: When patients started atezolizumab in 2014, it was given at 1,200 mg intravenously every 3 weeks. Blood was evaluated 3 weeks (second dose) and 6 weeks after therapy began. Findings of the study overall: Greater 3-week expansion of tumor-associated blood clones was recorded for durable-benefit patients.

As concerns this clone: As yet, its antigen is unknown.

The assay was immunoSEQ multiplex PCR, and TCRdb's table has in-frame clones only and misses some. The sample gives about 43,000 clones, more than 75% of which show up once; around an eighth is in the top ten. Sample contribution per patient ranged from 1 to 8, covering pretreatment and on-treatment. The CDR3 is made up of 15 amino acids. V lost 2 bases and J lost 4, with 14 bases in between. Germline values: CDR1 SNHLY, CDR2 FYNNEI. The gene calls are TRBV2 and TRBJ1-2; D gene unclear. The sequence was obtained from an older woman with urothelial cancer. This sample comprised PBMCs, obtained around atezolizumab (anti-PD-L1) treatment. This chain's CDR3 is CASSESGRSSYGYTF. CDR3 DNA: TGTGCCAGCAGTGAATCTGGCAGATCAAGCTATGGCTACACCTTC.